The next 19 T cell receptor beta chains were all read from a single sample in a study of T cells in tuberculosis (dated by TCRdb to the late 2010s). The library came from the immunoSEQ multiplex PCR assay. TCRdb's version of the immuneACCESS table is confined to in-frame rearrangements and falls short of the full clone set. An unresolved V gene accounts for under half of the shortfall where checked; the remainder is of unknown origin. The sample contains roughly 41,000 clones, around 93% of them found a single time. Roughly 12% of the sample belongs to the ten largest clones. The sequenced sample consisted of PBMCs. Receptors were obtained from a donor aged 10 to 29 with latent tuberculosis or without tuberculosis infection. Some clones in this sample may be carry-over from other donors' samples.

The DNA of the CDR3 is TGCGCCAGCAGCTTGTCGGCGGGACAGGGTTCCAATGAGCAGTTCTTC. Translation gives CASSLSAGQGSNEQFF. The genes are TRBV5-1 and TRBJ2-1; TRBD1 agrees at 9 bases. CDR1 SGHRS and CDR2 YFSETQ come from the germline V gene. Unmatched junction bases numbered 8, after V lost 1 base and J lost 6 bases. This CDR3 region has 16 residues.

This chain joins TRBV7-8 and TRBJ2-2, with 7 bases lining up with TRBD1. The CDR3 has 15 residues. After removal of 3 bases from V and 9 bases from J, the junction contained 10 bases not matched to a gene. CDR1 and CDR2 (germline): SGHVS, FQNEAQ. CDR3 nucleotides: TGTGCCAGCAGCTTTGACAGGGTGGGATTCCGGGAGCTGTTTTTT. This encodes CASSFDRVGFRELFF. Full variable domain (outside the CDR3, taken from reference TRBV7-8 and TRBJ2-2): GAGVSQSPRYKVAKRGQDVALRCDPISGHVSLFWYQQALGQGPEFLTYFQNEAQLDKSGLPSDRFFAERPEGSVSTLKIQRTQQEDSAVYLCASSFDRVGFRELFFGEGSRLTVL.

The J gene is TRBJ1-2, the V gene TRBV7-9, with a tentative D call TRBD1 (6 bases). The germline V and J ends were trimmed by 5 bases and 6 bases, with 10 bases remaining between them. The CDR3 has 12 residues. Looked up from germline, CDR1 is SEHNR and CDR2 is FQNEAQ (reference sequence). The CDR3 DNA is TGTGCCAGCAGCCCCAGACAGGATGGCTACACCTTC. This encodes CASSPRQDGYTF.

The rearrangement joins TRBV4-3 to TRBJ1-1, with D tentatively TRBD1 (5 bases). Germline CDR1 LGHNA, CDR2 YSLEER. The V and J ends lost 0 bases and 10 bases respectively, with 18 bases between them. This CDR3 comprises 15 residues. DNA of the CDR3: TGCGCCAGCAGCCAAGATGTGGGGCAGGGAGGGACAGCTTTCTTT. This encodes CASSQDVGQGGTAFF.

The rearrangement joins TRBV6-6 to TRBJ1-5, with TRBD1 as a possible D gene (5 bases). The germline gives CDR1 MNHNY, CDR2 SVGAGI (reference sequence). CDR3 length: 13 amino acids. The V gene lost 2 bases and the J gene lost 7 bases, with 9 bases spanning the gap. CDR3 residues: CASSYGQSQPQHF. CDR3 in DNA: TGTGCCAGCAGTTACGGACAAAGCCAGCCCCAGCATTTT.

The CDR3 DNA follows: TGTGCCAGCAGCCCCTCAGGGCTCGGGGAGACCCAGTACTTC. It yields the protein CASSPSGLGETQYF. The gene calls are TRBV5-6 and TRBJ2-5, with a possible D match to TRBD1 (5 bases). Between the trimmed V and J ends, which lost 4 bases and 5 bases, there was a span of 15 bases. The CDR3 is made up of 14 amino acids. The V gene's germline CDR1 is SGHDT and CDR2 YYEEEE.

The rearrangement joins TRBV4-3 to TRBJ1-6; D is unclear. The CDR3 runs to 14 residues. The V gene's germline CDR1 is LGHNA and CDR2 YSLEER. V was shortened by 5 bases and J by 5 bases, with 10 bases between the two germline ends. The CDR3 region is CASSYDGNNSPLHF. CDR3 sequence (DNA): TGCGCCAGCAGCTATGACGGGAATAATTCACCCCTCCACTTT.

Only one count was recorded for this clone. V gene TRBV6-6 combines with J gene TRBJ1-2, with unresolved D. The CDR3 has 13 residues. V gave up 5 bases and J gave up 8 bases, with 15 bases separating them. The germline CDR1 and CDR2 sequences are MNHNY and SVGAGI (reference sequence). As DNA, the CDR3 is TGTGCCAGCAGTCACGAGGTGCTTGGAGGCTACACCTTC. Protein product: CASSHEVLGGYTF.

The chain links TRBV5-1 to TRBJ1-1; 8 nucleotides agree with TRBD1. CDR1 and CDR2 from the germline V gene are SGHRS and YFSETQ. CDR3 length: 15 amino acids. Germline trimming cut 5 bases from V and 4 bases from J; bases unmatched to any gene: 10. The CDR3 bases are TGCGCCAGCAGTTACGGTCAGGGGGCGCGCACTGAAGCTTTCTTT. Translating gives CASSYGQGARTEAFF.

CDR3 sequence (DNA): TGTGCCAGCAGCTTAGCTCGAGGCAGGGGGCATGAAAAACTGTTTTTT. Encoded protein: CASSLARGRGHEKLFF. The genes are TRBV7-2 and TRBJ1-4, with TRBD1 matching 8 bases. This CDR3 contains 16 residues. Looked up from germline, CDR1 is SGHTA and CDR2 is FQGNSA. V was pared by 0 bases and J by 6 bases, with 6 bases of the junction left unmatched.

The gene calls are TRBV14 and TRBJ2-5; the match to TRBD1 covers 8 bases. This CDR3 region has 15 residues. Losses at the gene ends were 2 bases for V and 5 bases for J; bases not matched to a gene: 7. CDR1 and CDR2 from the germline V gene are SGHDN and FVKESK. CDR3 nucleotide sequence: TGTGCCAGCAGCCAACCGACAGGGGCGGGGGAGACCCAGTACTTC. It specifies CASSQPTGAGETQYF.

The rearrangement joins TRBV6-5 to TRBJ1-5; D is ambiguous. The CDR3 runs 16 residues. The germline V and J ends were trimmed by 4 bases and 0 bases, with 13 bases remaining between them. Germline V lookup: CDR1 MNHEY, CDR2 SVGAGI. CDR3 nucleotides: TGTGCCAGCAGTTCCCCTGCGGGGTATAGCAATCAGCCCCAGCATTTT. This gives the protein CASSSPAGYSNQPQHF.

This sequence joins TRBV30 and TRBJ2-3; D is unclear. From germline, CDR1 is GTSNPN and CDR2 SVGIG (reference sequence). The V and J ends lost 4 bases and 2 bases respectively, with 10 bases between them. The CDR3 length is 13 residues. The CDR3 nucleotides are TGTGCCTGGAAGAGGCCTGACACAGATACGCAGTATTTT. Amino acids: CAWKRPDTDTQYF.

The genes are TRBV5-4 and TRBJ1-5, with 7 bases lining up with TRBD1. The germline CDR1 and CDR2 sequences are SGHNT and YYREEE (reference sequence). The CDR3 length is 13 residues. V was clipped by 4 bases and J by 5 bases; unmatched bases: 3. The CDR3 reads CASSRQGDQPQHF. The CDR3 DNA reads as TGTGCCAGCAGCCGACAGGGTGATCAGCCCCAGCATTTT.

The chain couples TRBV30 to TRBJ1-3, with D unresolved. The CDR3 consists of 16 residues. V lost 2 bases, J lost 0 bases, and 14 bases lay in between. Germline V gene lookup returns CDR1 GTSNPN and CDR2 SVGIG (reference sequence). The CDR3 here is CAWSNSGSLSGNTIYF. CDR3 nucleotides: TGTGCCTGGAGTAACAGCGGCAGCCTCTCTGGAAACACCATATATTTT.

This clone has only a few counts. CDR3 residues: CASTGLGATGELFF. CDR3 DNA: TGTGCCAGTACAGGGTTGGGGGCGACCGGGGAGCTGTTTTTT. The rearrangement links TRBV6-5 to TRBJ2-2, with D perhaps TRBD1 (6 bases). With 9 bases removed from V and 5 bases from J, the gap between germline ends came to 16 bases. The CDR3 has 14 residues. Per germline, CDR1 MNHEY and CDR2 SVGAGI.

The gene calls are TRBV19 and TRBJ2-7; 11 bases line up with TRBD2. CDR3 size: 16 residues. The germline V gene has CDR1 LNHDA and CDR2 SQIVND (reference sequence). V gave up 4 bases and J gave up 7 bases; unmatched junction bases: 12. Here the CDR3 DNA reads TGTGCCAGTAGTAGGGTCACTAGCGGGGGCGATGAGGAGCAGTACTTC. This encodes CASSRVTSGGDEEQYF.

This chain connects TRBV7-2 to TRBJ1-5; tentatively, D is TRBD1 (6 bases). Trimming cost V 5 bases and J 3 bases, with 17 bases left between them. CDR3 length equals 16 residues. Per the germline V gene, CDR1 is SGHTA and CDR2 is FQGNSA. The CDR3 loop is CASSISGGALNQPQHF. The DNA for the CDR3 is TGTGCCAGCAGCATCTCCGGGGGGGCCCTCAATCAGCCCCAGCATTTT.

In DNA form, the CDR3 reads TGCAGCGTTGAAGTGACTCAAAGGGGTGGCTACACCTTC. Translation gives CSVEVTQRGGYTF. The chain has TRBV29-1 and TRBJ1-2, with D possibly being TRBD1 (5 bases). The CDR3 is 13 residues long. Germline lookup yields CDR1 SQVTM and CDR2 ANQGSEA. Trimming pared 1 base from V and 7 bases from J, leaving 13 bases between.